This T cell receptor (beta chain) was profiled in a study of T cell changes during pregnancy in multiple sclerosis. The data were produced by immunoSEQ multiplex PCR, yet TCRdb's version contains in-frame clones alone and is incomplete. Of approximately 89,000 clones in the sample, 94% are singletons; the top ten hold approximately 1.6%. The sequencing here drew on peripheral blood, taken after pregnancy. This TCR derives from a female donor in good health, enrolled as a control in a pregnancy study.

In DNA, the CDR3 is TGCGCCAGCAGACTGGGGCCGCGGGGTGGCGGGGAGCTGTTTTTT. Its translation: CASRLGPRGGGELFF. The J gene is TRBJ2-2, the V gene TRBV4-1; D is possibly TRBD2 (6 bases). There are 15 residues in the CDR3. The germline gives CDR1 MGHRA, CDR2 YSYEKL. V was clipped by 6 bases and J by 7 bases, with 18 bases between them.